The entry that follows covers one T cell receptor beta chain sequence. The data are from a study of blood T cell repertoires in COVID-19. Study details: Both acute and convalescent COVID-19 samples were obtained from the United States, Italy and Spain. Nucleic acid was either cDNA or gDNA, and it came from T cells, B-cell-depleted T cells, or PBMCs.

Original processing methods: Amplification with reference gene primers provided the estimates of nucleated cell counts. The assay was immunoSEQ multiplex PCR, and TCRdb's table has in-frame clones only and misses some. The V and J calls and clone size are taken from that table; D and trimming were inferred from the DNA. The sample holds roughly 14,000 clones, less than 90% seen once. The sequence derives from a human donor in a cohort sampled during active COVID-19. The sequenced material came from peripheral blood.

The CDR3 reads CASSLANGNQPQHF. DNA of the CDR3: TGTGCCAGCAGCTTAGCCAACGGGAATCAGCCCCAGCATTTT. V and J are TRBV7-2 and TRBJ1-5; the D is unclear. V was shortened by 0 bases and J by 4 bases, with 7 bases between the two germline ends. Germline CDR1 and CDR2: SGHTA and FQGNSA. This CDR3 contains 14 residues.